This T cell receptor beta chain stems from a study of CD8+CD57+ T cells in acquired aplastic anemia. Overall study context: Quantities of DNA derived from sorted CD4+ and CD8+ cells averaged around 3.2 ug.

As regards this clonotype: Its matching antigen is unknown.

For sequencing, patients were chosen who had shown expansion of CD8+CD57+ cells by flow cytometry. At the time of blood sampling, patients had not yet received any therapy. Template material for TCR beta VDJ and CDR3 profiling consisted of genomic DNA. TCRdb fed the reads into MiXCR, producing one record per CDR3 protein. Here the sample spans around 180,000 distinct CDR3 sequences, nearly 50% being singletons. This CDR3 has 24 amino acids. V lost 3 bases, J lost 0 bases, and 29 bases stayed unmatched. CDR1 and CDR2 from the germline V gene are MGHDK and SYGVNS. Notes on the study in general: Between patients and controls, CD8+ Simpson's diversity did not vary significantly. The study identified 25 to 30 CD8+ CDR3 sequences shared by patients and controls.

What was sequenced was sorted CD4+, CD8+, or CD8+CD57+ T cells (not recorded which) from PBMCs. This TCR was sampled from a human donor with aplastic anemia. The chain links TRBV25-1 to TRBJ2-1, with 7 nucleotides matching TRBD2. CDR3 protein: CASSDISGDRLAPRAESSYNEQFF. DNA of the CDR3: TGTGCCAGCAGTGATATCTCGGGGGATCGACTAGCCCCCCGCGCCGAAAGCTCCTACAATGAGCAGTTCTTC.